The 24 T cell receptor beta chains in this list originate from one sample, sequenced in a study of cytomegalovirus exposure and HLA in healthy donors. Researchers ran the PCR with 60 Vbeta and 13 Jbeta primers. Measured with immunoSEQ multiplex PCR; TCRdb has only the in-frame clones, and not every one. This sample contains around 75,000 clones. The sample was PBMCs. The receptors shown here come from a boy under 18 in good health and CMV-seronegative.

This chain joins TRBV4-1 and TRBJ2-7; D uncertain. The length of the CDR3 is 16 residues. The ends were cut back, 0 bases at V and 0 bases at J, with 12 bases in the middle. The germline V gene encodes CDR1 MGHRA and CDR2 YSYEKL. The CDR3 protein is CASSQEVAVSSYEQYF. In DNA form, the CDR3 reads TGCGCCAGCAGCCAAGAAGTAGCAGTAAGCTCCTACGAGCAGTACTTC.

The chain links TRBV9 to TRBJ1-1, with TRBD1 as a possible D gene (5 bases). The CDR3 covers 14 residues. The V gene lost 0 bases and the J gene lost 1 base, with 7 bases spanning the gap. Germline V gene sequence: CDR1 SGDLS, CDR2 YYNGEE. As DNA, the CDR3 is TGTGCCAGCAGCGTAGGACAGAGGAACACTGAAGCTTTCTTT. Amino acid sequence: CASSVGQRNTEAFF.

The genes are TRBV4-2 and TRBJ1-2; 11 positions match TRBD1. V was pared by 4 bases and J by 7 bases, with 11 bases of the junction left unmatched. The CDR3 has 16 amino acids. Germline lookup yields CDR1 LGHNA and CDR2 YNFKEQ. The CDR3 bases are TGTGCCAGCAGCCTGGGACAGGGGGTTTTGGTAGGTGGCTACACCTTC. This sequence encodes CASSLGQGVLVGGYTF.

This rearrangement joins TRBV30 to TRBJ2-5; 7 bases fit TRBD1. Germline lookup yields CDR1 GTSNPN and CDR2 SVGIG (reference sequence). CDR3 length: 12 residues. Germline trimming cut 5 bases from V and 9 bases from J; bases unmatched to any gene: 9. The CDR3 nucleotides are TGTGCCTGGGGAACAGGGGCCGGGGCCCAGTACTTC. Translation gives CAWGTGAGAQYF.

V usage is TRBV5-1 and J usage is TRBJ1-1; 7 nucleotides match TRBD1. This CDR3 region has 14 residues. CDR1 is SGHRS, CDR2 YFSETQ, per germline. V shed 4 bases, J shed 5 bases, and the junction held 8 bases outside the gene matches. The DNA of the CDR3 is TGCGCCAGCAGCGGGGCAGGGGGAGATACTGAAGCTTTCTTT. Protein: CASSGAGGDTEAFF.

This rearrangement joins TRBV4-2 to TRBJ1-1; D might be TRBD1 (5 bases). Trimming left V 4 bases short and J 0 bases short, with 12 bases between. The CDR3 is 15 amino acids. Per the germline V gene, CDR1 is LGHNA and CDR2 is YNFKEQ. For the CDR3, the DNA is TGTGCCAGCAGCCCAACAGGCAGGTTGAACACTGAAGCTTTCTTT. Translation gives CASSPTGRLNTEAFF.

V is TRBV10-3 and J is TRBJ1-5; 7 bases are shared with TRBD1. Germline trimming cut 4 bases from V and 11 bases from J; bases unmatched to any gene: 8. CDR3 length equals 13 residues. Germline values: CDR1 ENHRY, CDR2 SYGVKD. CDR3 region: CAISGTGVMTQHF. CDR3 DNA sequence: TGTGCCATCAGTGGGACAGGTGTGATGACCCAGCATTTT.

The rearrangement uses TRBV6-1 and TRBJ2-2; TRBD2 matches at 10 bases. J lost 1 base, V lost 4 bases, and 0 bases had no gene match. This CDR3 has 15 amino acids. Germline-derived CDR1 and CDR2 are MNHNS and SASEGT. CDR3 in amino acids: CASSGLAGNTGELFF. The CDR3 DNA follows: TGTGCCAGCAGTGGACTAGCGGGGAACACCGGGGAGCTGTTTTTT.

CDR3 in DNA: TGTGCCAGCGGACAAGTCACAGATACGCAGTATTTT. It encodes CASGQVTDTQYF. The chain links TRBV19 to TRBJ2-3; a possible D gene is TRBD1 (5 bases). Trimming pared 9 bases from V and 2 bases from J, leaving 9 bases between. CDR3 length: 12 residues. Germline CDR1 LNHDA, CDR2 SQIVND (reference sequence).

V gene TRBV13 combines with J gene TRBJ1-6; 10 bases match TRBD1. Germline V gene sequence: CDR1 PRHDT, CDR2 FYEKMQ (reference sequence). V was pared by 4 bases and J by 1 base, with 4 bases of the junction left unmatched. CDR3 length: 17 amino acids. The DNA for the CDR3 is TGTGCCAGCAGCTCACGGACAGGGGGATCCTATAATTCACCCCTCCACTTT. As protein: CASSSRTGGSYNSPLHF.

V is TRBV7-8 and J is TRBJ2-5; weak D call: TRBD2 (6 bases). V lost 2 bases and J 4 bases, leaving 11 bases between the germline ends. The CDR3 consists of 14 residues. Germline loops: CDR1 SGHVS, CDR2 FQNEAQ. CDR3: CASSLLRRGETQYF. In DNA form, the CDR3 reads TGTGCCAGCAGCTTACTAAGGCGGGGAGAGACCCAGTACTTC.

The chain joins TRBV29-1 to TRBJ1-1; D is unresolved. V gave up 3 bases and J gave up 7 bases, with 12 bases separating them. The CDR3 is made up of 12 amino acids. From germline, CDR1 is SQVTM and CDR2 ANQGSEA. CDR3 loop: CSVDLLPDEAFF. CDR3 in DNA: TGCAGCGTTGATCTGCTTCCAGATGAAGCTTTCTTT.

The chain joins TRBV7-9 to TRBJ1-1, with no clear D. Trimming cost V 5 bases and J 1 base, with 11 bases left between them. The length of the CDR3 is 14 residues. Per the germline V gene, CDR1 is SEHNR and CDR2 is FQNEAQ (reference sequence). The CDR3 nucleotides read TGTGCCAGCAGCCCCCGGGGAGGGAACACTGAAGCTTTCTTT. This translates into CASSPRGGNTEAFF.

The chain is built from TRBV5-1 and TRBJ2-4, with 9 bases matching TRBD1. CDR1 SGHRS and CDR2 YFSETQ come from the germline V gene. V lost 5 bases, J lost 2 bases, and 8 bases stayed unmatched. The CDR3 loop spans 16 amino acids. The DNA for the CDR3 is TGCGCCAGCAGGGAAGGGACAGGGAGGTCCAAAAACATTCAGTACTTC. Translation: CASREGTGRSKNIQYF.

This rearrangement joins TRBV18 to TRBJ1-1, with D possibly being TRBD1 (6 bases). The CDR3 sequence is 15 residues long. Looked up from germline, CDR1 is KGHSH and CDR2 is LQKENI. V lost 3 bases and J lost 1, with 12 bases in between. The CDR3 DNA follows: TGTGCCAGCTCACCGAATGTACAGGGGAACACTGAAGCTTTCTTT. Encoded protein: CASSPNVQGNTEAFF.

This CDR3 is CASRSGTSGGASETQYF. The CDR3 DNA reads TGTGCCAGCAGGTCCGGGACTAGCGGGGGGGCATCGGAGACCCAGTACTTC. The chain has TRBV2 and TRBJ2-5, with 16 nucleotides matching TRBD2. The germline CDR1 and CDR2 sequences are SNHLY and FYNNEI. This CDR3 has 17 amino acids. The ends lost 6 bases at V and 5 bases at J; junction bases unmatched: 9. The complete variable domain, with remaining parts taken from reference TRBV2 and TRBJ2-5, reads EPEVTQTPSHQVTQMGQEVILRCVPISNHLYFYWYRQILGQKVEFLVSFYNNEISEKSEIFDDQFSVERPDGSNFTLKIRSTKLEDSAMYFCASRSGTSGGASETQYFGPGTRLLVL.

V usage is TRBV6-1 and J usage is TRBJ2-7; TRBD2 aligns across 10 bases. The CDR3 is 15 residues long. Germline values: CDR1 MNHNS, CDR2 SASEGT. The junction had 7 bases not matched to a gene; V was cut back by 8 bases and J by 0 bases. The CDR3 here is CASVAGGTSSYEQYF. The CDR3 DNA reads TGTGCCAGCGTAGCGGGGGGTACTAGCTCCTACGAGCAGTACTTC.

CDR3 in DNA: TGTGCCAGCAGCTTAGATTGGACAGGGGGTGATGGTGGCTACACCTTC. This codes for CASSLDWTGGDGGYTF. V is TRBV11-2 and J is TRBJ1-2; 10 bases map to TRBD1. V lost 0 bases and J lost 7; bases outside the gene matches: 8. CDR1 is SGHAT, CDR2 FQNNGV, per germline. The CDR3 spans 16 residues. The entire variable domain, with the rest obtained from reference TRBV11-2 and TRBJ1-2, is as follows: EAGVAQSPRYKIIEKRQSVAFWCNPISGHATLYWYQQILGQGPKLLIQFQNNGVVDDSQLPKDRFSAERLKGVDSTLKIQPAKLEDSAVYLCASSLDWTGGDGGYTFGSGTRLTVV.

Concerning this clone itself: Germline is not matched at one junction end, which may reflect a read error. The genes are TRBV29-1 and TRBJ2-1; tentatively, D is TRBD2 (5 bases). This CDR3 has 18 residues. CDR1 and CDR2 from the germline V gene are SQVTM and ANQGSEA. This CDR3 reads CSVEDLIEGPSSDNEQFF. CDR3 DNA sequence: TGCAGCGTTGAAGATCTTATTGAGGGTCCGAGCTCCGACAATGAGCAGTTCTTC.

The V gene is TRBV30, the J gene TRBJ1-6; 9 nucleotides line up with TRBD1. V shed 1 base, J shed 5 bases, and the junction held 3 bases outside the gene matches. Germline CDR1 is GTSNPN and CDR2 is SVGIG (reference sequence). The CDR3 consists of 15 residues. The CDR3 reads CAWSEGTGHNSPLHF. CDR3 bases: TGTGCCTGGAGTGAGGGGACAGGGCATAATTCACCCCTCCACTTT.

The chain links TRBV5-6 to TRBJ1-6; 7 nucleotides match TRBD1. From germline, CDR1 is SGHDT and CDR2 YYEEEE. The CDR3 extends over 15 amino acids. V was clipped by 1 base and J by 5 bases; unmatched bases: 3. CDR3 nucleotide sequence: TGTGCCAGCAGCTTGATAGGGGGCGATAATTCACCCCTCCACTTT. This gives the protein CASSLIGGDNSPLHF.

The rearrangement uses TRBV6-5 and TRBJ1-1; D is perhaps TRBD1 (6 bases). Trimming took off 0 bases at V and 5 bases at J, with 16 bases between the two ends. The CDR3 loop spans 16 amino acids. From germline, CDR1 is MNHEY and CDR2 SVGAGI. The CDR3 DNA is TGTGCCAGCAGTTACTCGACGGGGGGCCTGGGGACTGAAGCTTTCTTT. Amino acid sequence: CASSYSTGGLGTEAFF.

The rearrangement links TRBV29-1 to TRBJ2-3; D possibly corresponds to TRBD2 (5 bases). Trimming removed 4 bases from V and 4 bases from J, with 9 bases in between. The CDR3 extends over 12 amino acids. Germline V gene sequence: CDR1 SQVTM, CDR2 ANQGSEA. The CDR3 DNA reads as TGCAGCGTTGCACGGGGAGCAGATACGCAGTATTTT. This codes for CSVARGADTQYF.

This rearrangement joins TRBV30 to TRBJ1-5; tentatively, D is TRBD1 (6 bases). Germline-derived CDR1 and CDR2 are GTSNPN and SVGIG (reference sequence). The CDR3 sequence is 14 residues long. The CDR3 loop reads CASSGTSDNQPQHF. The CDR3 nucleotides are TGTGCATCCTCCGGGACAAGCGACAATCAGCCCCAGCATTTT.